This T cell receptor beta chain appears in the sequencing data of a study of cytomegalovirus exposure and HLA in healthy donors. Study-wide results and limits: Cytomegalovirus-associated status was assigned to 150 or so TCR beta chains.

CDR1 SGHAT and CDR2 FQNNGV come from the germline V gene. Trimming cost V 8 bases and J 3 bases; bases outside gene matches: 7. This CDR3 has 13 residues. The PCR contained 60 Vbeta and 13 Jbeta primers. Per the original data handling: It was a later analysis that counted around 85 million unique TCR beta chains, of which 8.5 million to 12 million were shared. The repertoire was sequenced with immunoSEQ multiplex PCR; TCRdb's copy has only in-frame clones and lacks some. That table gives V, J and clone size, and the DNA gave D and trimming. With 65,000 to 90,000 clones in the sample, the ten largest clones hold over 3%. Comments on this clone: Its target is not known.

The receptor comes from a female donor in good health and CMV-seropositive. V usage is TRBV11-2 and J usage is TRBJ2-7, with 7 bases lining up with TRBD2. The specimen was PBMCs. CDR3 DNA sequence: TGTGCCAGCCGCCGACTAGCCTACTACGAGCAGTACTTC. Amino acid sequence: CASRRLAYYEQYF.